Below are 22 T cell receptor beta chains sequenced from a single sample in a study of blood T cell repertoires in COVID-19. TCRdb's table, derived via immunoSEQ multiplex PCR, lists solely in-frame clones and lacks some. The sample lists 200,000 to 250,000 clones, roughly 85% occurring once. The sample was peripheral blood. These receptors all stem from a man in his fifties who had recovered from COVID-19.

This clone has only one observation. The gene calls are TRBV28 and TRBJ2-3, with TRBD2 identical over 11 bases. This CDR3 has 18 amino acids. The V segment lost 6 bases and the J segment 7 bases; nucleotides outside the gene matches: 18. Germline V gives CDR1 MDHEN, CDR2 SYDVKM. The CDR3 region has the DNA TGTGCCAGCAGAATTAGCGGGAGGGCGAAACTGGGGTCATATACGCAGTATTTT. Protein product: CASRISGRAKLGSYTQYF.

Written as DNA, the CDR3 is TGCAGTGCTAGTGGGAGGGGACAGGGGACGACTAGCACAGATACGCAGTATTTT. Its protein product is CSASGRGQGTTSTDTQYF. V gene TRBV20-1 combines with J gene TRBJ2-3; 10 bases fit TRBD1. Germline V gene sequence: CDR1 DFQATT, CDR2 SNEGSKA (reference sequence). Trimming at V came to 3 bases and at J to 0 bases, leaving 12 bases not matched to a gene. The CDR3 contains 18 residues.

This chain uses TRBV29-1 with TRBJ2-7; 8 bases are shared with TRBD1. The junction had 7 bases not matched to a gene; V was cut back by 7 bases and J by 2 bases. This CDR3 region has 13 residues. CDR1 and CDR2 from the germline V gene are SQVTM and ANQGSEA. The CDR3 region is CSATDRATYEQYF. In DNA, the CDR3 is TGCAGCGCAACGGACAGGGCCACCTACGAGCAGTACTTC.

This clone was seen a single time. The CDR3: CASRTLGTGAYEQYF. In DNA form, the CDR3 reads TGTGCCAGCAGGACCCTCGGGACAGGGGCCTACGAGCAGTACTTC. The V and J genes are TRBV28 and TRBJ2-7, with 10 bases lining up with TRBD1. CDR3 size: 15 residues. Trimming cost V 6 bases and J 2 bases; bases outside gene matches: 7. Germline V gene lookup returns CDR1 MDHEN and CDR2 SYDVKM.

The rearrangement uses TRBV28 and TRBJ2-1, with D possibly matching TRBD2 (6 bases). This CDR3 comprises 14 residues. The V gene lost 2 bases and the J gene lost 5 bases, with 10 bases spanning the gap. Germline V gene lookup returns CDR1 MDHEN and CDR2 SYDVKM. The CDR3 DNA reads TGTGCCAGCAGTTTACAGGGACTGGACAATGAGCAGTTCTTC. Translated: CASSLQGLDNEQFF.

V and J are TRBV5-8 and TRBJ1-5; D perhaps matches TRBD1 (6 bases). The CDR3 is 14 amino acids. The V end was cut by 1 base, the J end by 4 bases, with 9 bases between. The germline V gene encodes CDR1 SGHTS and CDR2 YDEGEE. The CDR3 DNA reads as TGTGCCAGCAGCTTGTCTAGGGGGAATCAGCCCCAGCATTTT. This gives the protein CASSLSRGNQPQHF.

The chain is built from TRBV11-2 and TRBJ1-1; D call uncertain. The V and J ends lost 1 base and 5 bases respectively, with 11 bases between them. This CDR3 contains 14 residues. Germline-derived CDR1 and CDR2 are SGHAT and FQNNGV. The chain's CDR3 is CASSLGQSGTEAFF. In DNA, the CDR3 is TGTGCCAGCAGCTTAGGTCAGTCGGGAACTGAAGCTTTCTTT.

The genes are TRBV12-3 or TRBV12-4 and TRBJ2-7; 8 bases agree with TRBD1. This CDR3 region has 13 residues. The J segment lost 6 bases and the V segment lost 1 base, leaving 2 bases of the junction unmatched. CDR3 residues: CASSLGTGSEQYF. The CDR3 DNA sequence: TGTGCCAGCAGTTTAGGGACAGGGTCCGAGCAGTACTTC.

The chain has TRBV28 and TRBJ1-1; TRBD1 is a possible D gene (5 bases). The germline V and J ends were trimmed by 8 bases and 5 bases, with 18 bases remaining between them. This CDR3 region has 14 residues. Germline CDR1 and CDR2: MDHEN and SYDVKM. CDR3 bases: TGTGCCAGCGGGACTGGGGGGGTGGAGACTGAAGCTTTCTTT. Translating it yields CASGTGGVETEAFF.

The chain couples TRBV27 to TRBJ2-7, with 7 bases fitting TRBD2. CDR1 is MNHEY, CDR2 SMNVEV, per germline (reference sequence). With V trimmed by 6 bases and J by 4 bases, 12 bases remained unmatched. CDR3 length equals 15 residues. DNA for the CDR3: TGTGCCAGCAGCCCAAGGGGAGGGTCTGGGTACGAGCAGTACTTC. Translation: CASSPRGGSGYEQYF.

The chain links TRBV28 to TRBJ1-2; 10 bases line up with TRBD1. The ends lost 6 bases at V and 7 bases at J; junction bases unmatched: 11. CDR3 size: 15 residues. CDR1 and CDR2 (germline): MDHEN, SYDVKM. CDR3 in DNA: TGTGCCAGCAGCTCAAGCCCGACAGGGGGCAGTGGCTACACCTTC. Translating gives CASSSSPTGGSGYTF.

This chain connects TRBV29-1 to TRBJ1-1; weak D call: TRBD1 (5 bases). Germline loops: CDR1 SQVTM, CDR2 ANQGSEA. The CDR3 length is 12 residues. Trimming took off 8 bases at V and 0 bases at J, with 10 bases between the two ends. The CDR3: CSTFRVNTEAFF. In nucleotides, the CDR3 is TGCAGCACGTTCAGGGTGAACACTGAAGCTTTCTTT.

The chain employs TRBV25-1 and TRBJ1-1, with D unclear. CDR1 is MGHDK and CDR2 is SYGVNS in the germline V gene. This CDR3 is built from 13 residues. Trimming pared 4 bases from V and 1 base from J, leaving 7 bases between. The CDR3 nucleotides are TGTGCCAGCAGTGTCCAGGAGAACACTGAAGCTTTCTTT. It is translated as CASSVQENTEAFF.

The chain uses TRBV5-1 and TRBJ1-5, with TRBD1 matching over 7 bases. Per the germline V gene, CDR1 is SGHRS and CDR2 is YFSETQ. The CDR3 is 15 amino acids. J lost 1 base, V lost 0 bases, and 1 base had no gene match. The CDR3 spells CASSLETGSNQPQHF. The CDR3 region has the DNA TGCGCCAGCAGCTTGGAGACAGGGAGCAATCAGCCCCAGCATTTT.

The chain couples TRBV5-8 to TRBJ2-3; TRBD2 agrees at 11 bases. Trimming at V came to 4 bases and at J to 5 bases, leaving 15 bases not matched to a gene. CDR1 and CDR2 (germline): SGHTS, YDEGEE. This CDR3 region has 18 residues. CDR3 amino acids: CASSPTRGSGRAQDTQYF. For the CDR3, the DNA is TGTGCCAGCAGCCCGACCCGGGGTAGCGGGAGGGCCCAAGATACGCAGTATTTT.

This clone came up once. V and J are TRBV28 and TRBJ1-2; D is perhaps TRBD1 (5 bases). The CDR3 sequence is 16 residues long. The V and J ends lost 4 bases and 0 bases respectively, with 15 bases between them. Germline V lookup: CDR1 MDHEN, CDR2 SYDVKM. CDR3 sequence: CASSSGGGSSNYGYTF. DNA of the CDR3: TGTGCCAGCAGTTCCGGGGGTGGGTCCTCTAACTATGGCTACACCTTC.

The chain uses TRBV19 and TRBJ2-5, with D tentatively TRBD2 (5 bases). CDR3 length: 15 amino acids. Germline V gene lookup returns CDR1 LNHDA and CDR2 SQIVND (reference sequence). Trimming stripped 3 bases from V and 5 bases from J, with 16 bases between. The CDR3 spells CASSISAGRAETQYF. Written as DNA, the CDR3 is TGTGCCAGTAGTATTAGCGCCGGACGGGCGGAGACCCAGTACTTC.

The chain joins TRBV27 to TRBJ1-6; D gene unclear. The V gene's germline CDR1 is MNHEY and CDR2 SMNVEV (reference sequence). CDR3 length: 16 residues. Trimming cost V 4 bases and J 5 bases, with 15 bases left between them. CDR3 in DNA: TGTGCCAGCAGTTGGAGGGCCCCACGGAATAATTCACCCCTCCACTTT. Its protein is CASSWRAPRNNSPLHF.

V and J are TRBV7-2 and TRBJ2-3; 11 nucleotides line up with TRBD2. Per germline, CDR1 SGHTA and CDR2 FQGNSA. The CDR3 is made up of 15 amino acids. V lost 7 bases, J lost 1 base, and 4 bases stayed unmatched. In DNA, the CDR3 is TGTGCCAGCAAACTAGCGGGAGTCGGCACAGATACGCAGTATTTT. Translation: CASKLAGVGTDTQYF. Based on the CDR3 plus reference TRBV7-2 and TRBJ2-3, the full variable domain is GAGVSQSPSNKVTEKGKDVELRCDPISGHTALYWYRQSLGQGLEFLIYFQGNSAPDKSGLPSDRFSAERTGGSVSTLTIQRTQQEDSAVYLCASKLAGVGTDTQYFGPGTRLTVL.

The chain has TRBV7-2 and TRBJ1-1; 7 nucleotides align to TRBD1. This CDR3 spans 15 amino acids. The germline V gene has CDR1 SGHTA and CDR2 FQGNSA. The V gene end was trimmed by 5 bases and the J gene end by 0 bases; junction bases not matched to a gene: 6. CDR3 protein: CASSPSTGLNTEAFF. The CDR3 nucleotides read TGTGCCAGCAGCCCTTCGACAGGGTTGAACACTGAAGCTTTCTTT.

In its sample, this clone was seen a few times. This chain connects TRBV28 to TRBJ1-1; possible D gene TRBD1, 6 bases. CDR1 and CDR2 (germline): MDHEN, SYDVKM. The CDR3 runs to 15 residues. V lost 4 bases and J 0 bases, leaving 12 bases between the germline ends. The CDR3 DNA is TGTGCCAGCAGTTCCTCGGACAGCTTGAACACTGAAGCTTTCTTT. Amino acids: CASSSSDSLNTEAFF.

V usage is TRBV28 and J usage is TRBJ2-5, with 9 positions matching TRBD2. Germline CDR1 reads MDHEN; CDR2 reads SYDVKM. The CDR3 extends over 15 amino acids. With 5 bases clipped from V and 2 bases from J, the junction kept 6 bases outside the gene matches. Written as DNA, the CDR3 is TGTGCCAGCAGTACGCCTAGCGGGGCTCAAGAGACCCAGTACTTC. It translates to CASSTPSGAQETQYF.